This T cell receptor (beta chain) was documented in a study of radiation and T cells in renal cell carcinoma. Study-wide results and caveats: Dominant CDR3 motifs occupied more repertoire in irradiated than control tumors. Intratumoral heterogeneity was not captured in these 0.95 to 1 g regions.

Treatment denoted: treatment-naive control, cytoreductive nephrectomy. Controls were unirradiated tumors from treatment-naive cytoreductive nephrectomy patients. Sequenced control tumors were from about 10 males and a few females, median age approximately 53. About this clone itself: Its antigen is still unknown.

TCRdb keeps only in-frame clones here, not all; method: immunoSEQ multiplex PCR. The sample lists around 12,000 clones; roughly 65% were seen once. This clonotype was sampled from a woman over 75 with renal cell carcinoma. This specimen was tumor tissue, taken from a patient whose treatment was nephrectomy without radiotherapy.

CDR3 coding DNA: TGTGCCAGCAGTTTAAGTCGGGCCGCCTACGAGCAGTACTTC. Translating it yields CASSLSRAAYEQYF. The genes are TRBV27 and TRBJ2-7; D gene ambiguous. Germline V gene lookup returns CDR1 MNHEY and CDR2 SMNVEV (reference sequence). Trimming removed 2 bases from V and 2 bases from J, with 10 bases in between. The CDR3 contains 14 residues.